This entry is about one TCR beta chain. Its specificity is unknown. V was cut by 3 bases and J by 8 bases, with 16 bases left in between. The CDR3 consists of 14 residues. The germline gives CDR1 SGHVS, CDR2 FQNEAQ. This sample is drawn from a study of T cells after yellow fever vaccination. Study at large: Those fractions that held only low numbers of cells were prepared using the SMART-Seq v4 Ultra Low Input RNA kit.

Notes on the study in general: Few clonotypes appeared in both CD4 and CD8 compartments. Compared with primary, the secondary response was weaker and peaked at day 5, not 15.

TCRdb used MiXCR to reprocess the 5' RACE reads, holding one entry per CDR3 protein. The sample gives about 180,000 distinct CDR3 sequences, approximately 6% of which show up once; less than 3.5% is in the top ten. This chain links TRBV7-8 with TRBJ1-2, with D unclear. This clonotype was sampled from a man aged 18-30 years who received the YFV17D yellow fever vaccine. The sequenced sample was CD4+ T cells sorted from PBMCs, obtained on the day of the first yellow fever vaccination. CDR3 nucleotide sequence: TGTGCCAGCAGCTTGGGAGGGTTCCCGGAGGGCTACACCTTC. Translation gives CASSLGGFPEGYTF.